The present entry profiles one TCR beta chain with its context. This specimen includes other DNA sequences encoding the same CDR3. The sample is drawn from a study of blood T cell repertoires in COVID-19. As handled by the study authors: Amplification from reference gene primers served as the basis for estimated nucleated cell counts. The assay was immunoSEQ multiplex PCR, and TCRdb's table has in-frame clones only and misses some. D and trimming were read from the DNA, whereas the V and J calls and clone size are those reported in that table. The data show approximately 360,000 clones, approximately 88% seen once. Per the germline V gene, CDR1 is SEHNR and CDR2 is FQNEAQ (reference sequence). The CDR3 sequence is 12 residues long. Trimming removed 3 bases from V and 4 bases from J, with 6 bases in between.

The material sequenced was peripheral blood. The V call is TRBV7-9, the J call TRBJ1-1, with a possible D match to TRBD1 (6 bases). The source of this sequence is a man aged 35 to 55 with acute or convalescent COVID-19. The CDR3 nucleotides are TGTGCCAGCAGCTTGGGGGCCACTGAAGCTTTCTTT. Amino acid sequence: CASSLGATEAFF.